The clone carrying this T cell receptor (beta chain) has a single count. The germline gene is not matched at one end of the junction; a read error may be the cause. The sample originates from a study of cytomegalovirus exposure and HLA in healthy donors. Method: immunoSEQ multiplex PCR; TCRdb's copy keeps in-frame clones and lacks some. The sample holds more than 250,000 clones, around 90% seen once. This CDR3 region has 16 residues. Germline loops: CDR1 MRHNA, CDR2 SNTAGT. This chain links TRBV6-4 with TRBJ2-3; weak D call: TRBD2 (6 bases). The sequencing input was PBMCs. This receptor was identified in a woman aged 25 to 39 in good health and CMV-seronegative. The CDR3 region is CASSDSSETFTDTQYF. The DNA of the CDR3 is TGTGCCAGCAGCGACTCTAGCGAGACTTTCACAGATACGCAGTATTTT.